These 9 T cell receptor beta chains share one sample of origin, sequenced in a study of blood T cell repertoires in COVID-19. Some clones are missing from TCRdb's copy, which holds only in-frame ones; the method was immunoSEQ multiplex PCR. In the table there are 9,500 to 11,000 clones, 80% to 90% of which are singletons. Sequencing used peripheral blood. The receptors here all came from a human donor in a cohort sampled during active COVID-19.

This clone has just a few counts. The V and J genes are TRBV3-1 (or the pseudogene TRBV3-2) and TRBJ2-1; 8 bases line up with TRBD2. Trimming took 1 base from V and 9 from J; bases not matched to a gene: 11. Germline CDR1 LGHDT, CDR2 YNNKEL (reference sequence). The CDR3 is 16 residues long. The CDR3 loop is CASSQVAGKGGTEQFF. CDR3 coding DNA: TGTGCCAGCAGCCAAGTAGCGGGGAAAGGAGGGACTGAGCAGTTCTTC.

The chain links TRBV6-5 to TRBJ1-4, with TRBD1 as a possible D gene (5 bases). CDR1 is MNHEY and CDR2 is SVGAGI in the germline V gene. CDR3 length: 14 residues. The V and J ends lost 5 bases and 3 bases respectively, with 10 bases between them. The CDR3 bases are TGTGCCAGCAGTCAGACAGTTCCTAATGAAAAACTGTTTTTT. Amino acid sequence: CASSQTVPNEKLFF.

The V gene is TRBV6-5, the J gene TRBJ2-5; 8 bases fit TRBD1. CDR3 length: 14 residues. The germline V gene has CDR1 MNHEY and CDR2 SVGAGI. V trimming: 4 bases; J trimming: 5 bases; junction bases outside the gene matches: 6. Here the CDR3 reads CASSFRTGSETQYF. The CDR3, as DNA: TGTGCCAGCAGTTTCCGGACAGGGAGCGAGACCCAGTACTTC.

The chain has TRBV12-3 or TRBV12-4 and TRBJ1-1, with D unresolved. V lost 8 bases, J lost 5 bases, and 12 bases lay in between. The CDR3 contains 12 residues. CDR3 amino acids: CASSLEGTEAFF. The CDR3 DNA follows: TGTGCCAGCTCCCTAGAGGGAACTGAAGCTTTCTTT.

As concerns this clone: Other DNA sequences in this sample translate to the same CDR3. The chain is built from TRBV27 and TRBJ2-7; D remains ambiguous. V was shortened by 5 bases and J by 7 bases, with 15 bases between the two germline ends. The CDR3 is made up of 13 amino acids. The germline V gene encodes CDR1 MNHEY and CDR2 SMNVEV (reference sequence). Here the CDR3 DNA reads TGTGCCAGCAGTCCAACCTCGGCCGGGGAGCAGTACTTC. It encodes CASSPTSAGEQYF.

With regard to this clone: The junction and the germline gene differ at one end; a read error may be behind it. The chain couples TRBV13 to TRBJ2-5; perhaps TRBD1 as D (6 bases). The CDR3 contains 15 residues. The germline CDR1 and CDR2 sequences are PRHDT and FYEKMQ (reference sequence). CDR3 sequence (DNA): TGTGCCGGCAGCTTCCAACAGGGTTACCAAGAGACCCAGTACTTC. Translation gives CAGSFQQGYQETQYF.

The CDR3 nucleotides are TGTGCCAGCAATCCGACACAGGGGCTTGAAGCTTTCTTT. It specifies CASNPTQGLEAFF. This chain uses TRBV27 with TRBJ1-1; 7 positions match TRBD1. Germline CDR1 and CDR2: MNHEY and SMNVEV (reference sequence). The length of the CDR3 is 13 residues. V lost 7 bases, J lost 7 bases, and 9 bases stayed unmatched.

The chain joins TRBV7-2 to TRBJ1-2; maybe TRBD1 (6 bases). This CDR3 is built from 14 residues. V dropped 5 bases and J dropped 4 bases, with 14 bases sitting between them. Germline-derived CDR1 and CDR2 are SGHTA and FQGNSA. The CDR3 nucleotides read TGTGCCAGCAGCCCCGGACAGCCGGGCTATGGCTACACCTTC. Encoded protein: CASSPGQPGYGYTF.

This rearrangement joins TRBV15 to TRBJ2-1; 10 bases fit TRBD2. CDR3 length: 16 residues. The V gene end was trimmed by 1 base and the J gene end by 7 bases; junction bases not matched to a gene: 7. CDR1 and CDR2 from the germline V gene are LNHNV and YYDKDF (reference sequence). The CDR3: CATSRGSSGSGNEQFF. DNA for the CDR3: TGTGCCACCAGCAGAGGATCTAGCGGGAGTGGGAATGAGCAGTTCTTC. Filled out from reference TRBV15 and TRBJ2-1, the complete variable domain reads DAMVIQNPRYQVTQFGKPVTLSCSQTLNHNVMYWYQQKSSQAPKLLFHYYDKDFNNEADTPDNFQSRRPNTSFCFLDIRSPGLGDTAMYLCATSRGSSGSGNEQFFGPGTRLTVL.